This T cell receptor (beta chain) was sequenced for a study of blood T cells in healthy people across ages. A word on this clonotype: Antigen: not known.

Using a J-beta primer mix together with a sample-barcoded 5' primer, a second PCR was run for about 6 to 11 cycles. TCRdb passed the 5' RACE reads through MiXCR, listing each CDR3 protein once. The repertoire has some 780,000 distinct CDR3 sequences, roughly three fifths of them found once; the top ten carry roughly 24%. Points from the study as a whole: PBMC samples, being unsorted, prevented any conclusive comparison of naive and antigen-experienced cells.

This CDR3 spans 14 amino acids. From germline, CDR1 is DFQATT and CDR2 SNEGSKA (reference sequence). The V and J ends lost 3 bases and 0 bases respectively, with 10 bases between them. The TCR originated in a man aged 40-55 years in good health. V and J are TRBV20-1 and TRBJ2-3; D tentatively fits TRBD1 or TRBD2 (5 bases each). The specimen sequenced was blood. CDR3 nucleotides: TGCAGTGCTAGGAGGGGTACTAGCACAGATACGCAGTATTTT. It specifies CSARRGTSTDTQYF.